The clone carrying this T cell receptor (beta chain) came up a few times. The study reverse transcribed the entire isolated RNA, so it sequenced expressed TCRB transcripts. Assay: immunoSEQ multiplex PCR; the TCRdb copy retains only in-frame clones and omits some. The sample contains approximately 380,000 clones, more than 12% of which appear only once. The CDR3 loop spans 13 amino acids. The germline CDR1 and CDR2 sequences are GTSNPN and SVGIG (reference sequence). Trimming removed 3 bases at V and 6 bases at J, with 12 bases between. The sample belongs to a study of beta chain features in type 1 diabetes.

Material for sequencing was naive CD4+ T cells from blood. This sequence joins TRBV30 and TRBJ1-5; maybe TRBD1 (6 bases). The receptor's source is a woman between 18 and 29 years old in good health. The CDR3 spells CAWSARGFQPQHF. CDR3 DNA sequence: TGTGCCTGGAGCGCCAGGGGCTTTCAGCCCCAGCATTTT.